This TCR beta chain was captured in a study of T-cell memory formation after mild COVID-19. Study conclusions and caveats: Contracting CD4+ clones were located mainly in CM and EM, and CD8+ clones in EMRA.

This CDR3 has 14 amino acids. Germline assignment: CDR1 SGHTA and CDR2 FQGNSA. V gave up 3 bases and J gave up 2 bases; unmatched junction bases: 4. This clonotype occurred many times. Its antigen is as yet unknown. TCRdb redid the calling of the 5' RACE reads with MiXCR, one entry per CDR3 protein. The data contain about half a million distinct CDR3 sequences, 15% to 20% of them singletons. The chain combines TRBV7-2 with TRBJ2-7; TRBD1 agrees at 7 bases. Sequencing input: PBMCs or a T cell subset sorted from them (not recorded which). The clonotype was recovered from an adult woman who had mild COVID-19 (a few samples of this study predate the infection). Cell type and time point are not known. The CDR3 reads CASSLDRSTYEQYF. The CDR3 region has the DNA TGTGCCAGCAGCTTGGACAGGAGTACCTACGAGCAGTACTTC.